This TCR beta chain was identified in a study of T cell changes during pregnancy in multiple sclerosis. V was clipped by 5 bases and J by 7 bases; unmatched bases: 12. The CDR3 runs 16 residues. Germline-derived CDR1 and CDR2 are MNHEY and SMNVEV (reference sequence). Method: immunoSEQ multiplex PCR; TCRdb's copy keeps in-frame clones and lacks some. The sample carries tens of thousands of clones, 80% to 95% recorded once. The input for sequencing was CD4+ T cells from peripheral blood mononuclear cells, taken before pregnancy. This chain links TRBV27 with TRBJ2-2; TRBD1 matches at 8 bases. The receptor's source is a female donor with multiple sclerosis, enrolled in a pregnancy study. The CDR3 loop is CASSLIPGQGGGELFF. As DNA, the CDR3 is TGTGCCAGCAGTCTTATCCCAGGACAGGGCGGCGGGGAGCTGTTTTTT.